This T cell receptor beta chain was recovered during a study of pediatric ulcerative colitis. Produced via immunoSEQ multiplex PCR; TCRdb's table is partial and in-frame only. The repertoire holds roughly 54,000 clones, around 87% seen once, with around 1.5% in the top ten. Comment on this clone: What it binds is not known.

CDR3 length: 14 amino acids. Germline CDR1 reads MNHEY; CDR2 reads SVGAGI. V was trimmed by 2 bases and J by 7 bases, leaving 11 bases between them. Controls had normal endoscopy and no IBD diagnosis within a year. Study-wide points: A couple of patients' blood samples yielded substantially fewer templates. Rectal repertoires separated controls, mild-moderate and acute severe colitis.

The rearrangement joins TRBV6-5 to TRBJ1-4; D uncertain. Sequencing was carried out using blood. This receptor was obtained from a boy between 10 and 17 years old who was a control in a study of pediatric ulcerative colitis. The CDR3 region is CASSYDGSSEKLFF. DNA for the CDR3: TGTGCCAGCAGTTACGACGGGTCTAGTGAAAAACTGTTTTTT.